This T cell receptor beta chain was sequenced in a study of cytomegalovirus exposure and HLA in healthy donors (dated by TCRdb to about 2017). At the level of the whole study: According to an earlier analysis of several hundred of the donors, some 180 million T cells yielded some 120 million unique TCR beta sequences and approximately 300 Gb of sequence data. Across about 370 genotyped donors of the cohort, an average of about 240,000 unique TCR beta nucleotide sequences per donor were sequenced, and around 20% of those sequences were non-productive. Genome-wide SNP genotypes for about three fifths of the 666 donors were used in a later genetic analysis, which treated that subset as a discovery cohort. HLA typing covered class I and class II loci at four-digit resolution. Roughly 5 DR-DQ haplotypes were handled as single units for association and clustering because linkage in the cohort was strong. An early release that covered about 640 HLA-typed donors contained approximately 300 gigabases of sequencing data and some 87 million unique TCR sequences. The number of donors typed differed by locus, with about 629-640 for A, B, C, DRB1 and DQB1, 522 for DQA1, under 610 for DPA1, and approximately 470 for DPB1. The study used immunosequencing to profile the T cell repertoires of around 600 subjects and linked those repertoires to cytomegalovirus serostatus. To predict cytomegalovirus infection status, the study brought together high-throughput TCR immunosequencing, statistical association of individual TCRs with disease status, and machine learning. The genetic ancestry cluster associated with self-reported Caucasian donors included over 80% of the approximately 430 genotyped donors. To decide whether each TCR beta V gene segment behaved as functional or pseudogenic, an earlier analysis of approximately 590 of the donors relied on high-throughput TCR beta sequencing. To study patterns of TCR occurrence, a later analysis re-analyzed previously published TCR beta repertoires from hundreds of donors and added high-resolution HLA genotyping. Rather than using new phenotypic data, the later analysis identified candidate immune exposures from TCR beta sequences and from how often those sequences occurred across donors. The study was designed to test whether signatures of past pathogen exposure could be identified by cataloging public T cell receptors. A separate validation cohort of roughly 130 different subjects was used in addition to the approximately 640-subject first cohort. Donor age, sex, ethnicity and CMV serostatus were compiled together with the repertoire data. Every discovery cohort repertoire had been produced on one sequencing platform.

The cohort was made up of approximately 670 healthy bone marrow donors. At the time of sampling, every cohort member was nominally healthy, though immune exposures that went unrecorded were likely present. The donor tested CMV seropositive and was one of the 289 seropositive cohort members. A peripheral blood sample was collected from each donor, and TCR beta sequencing was performed on peripheral blood mononuclear cells. The Qiagen DNeasy Blood Extraction Kit was used to extract genomic DNA from the blood cell samples. The library was obtained by the immunoSEQ multiplex PCR assay. For the multiplex PCR, a mixture combining 60 forward primers for TCR Vbeta segments and 13 reverse primers for TCR Jbeta segments was used. A multiplex PCR assay on genomic DNA amplified the CDR3 region of rearranged TCR beta genes. On the Illumina HiSeq System, the amplified TCR beta libraries were sequenced as 87-base-pair reads. As for the authors' bioinformatics: A later analysis tallied 80 million to 95 million unique TCR beta chains across the 640 or so repertoires, and 10 million to 11 million of those chains were shared by two or more donors. A nearest-neighbor algorithm error-corrected the raw reads and collapsed the reads into unique sequences, merging closely related sequences to remove PCR and sequencing errors. V, D and J gene segments were assigned by aligning CDR3 sequences to IMGT reference sequences. Each retained sequence needed at least a six-nucleotide match to both a V gene segment and a J gene segment. A rearrangement counted as productive if the CDR3 had no stop codons and remained in frame with V and J, and every other rearrangement counted as non-productive. Following IMGT convention, CDR3 was defined as the stretch from the second conserved V-encoded cysteine up to the conserved J-encoded phenylalanine. In an earlier analysis of 587 of the donors, sequences lacking an unambiguous match to a single V gene segment were excluded. In an earlier analysis of some 590 of the donors, a V segment was called functional when productive rearrangements were above 56.7%, and segregating when the standard deviation between donors exceeded 5%. A statistical classification framework was built to diagnose cytomegalovirus status from the catalog of TCR beta chain sequences. In a later analysis, V and J genes were assigned by comparing TCR nucleotide sequences against IMGT/GENE-DB human TR gene sequences. Using the TCRdist pipeline, a later analysis assigned CDR3 sequences along with most-parsimonious VDJ recombination scenarios. In a later analysis, each TCR beta chain was defined by its CDR3 amino acid sequence together with its V-gene family, and reads without a unique V-gene family were excluded. A later analysis removed over 500 highly shared, low-generation-probability nucleotide sequences to deal with suspected cross-contamination and a sequencing artifact. In a later analysis, a clonal expansion index for each public chain was calculated from normalized within-repertoire ranks of inferred template counts. Generation probabilities in a later analysis came from a VDJ recombination model fitted to out-of-frame rearrangements, and those results were checked against IGoR. A later analysis scored TCR-TCR, TCR-HLA and TCR-CMV co-occurrence with hypergeometric tests, applying a repertoire-size bias correction to TCR pairs. To estimate false discovery rates, a later analysis permuted the HLA or CMV assignments 20 times. In a later analysis, co-occurring TCRs were grouped with DBSCAN, and TCRdist sequence similarity was added when clustering was performed within HLA-allele-positive subsets. For co-occurrence clustering, repertoires with fewer than 30,000 or more than 120,000 public chains were excluded, along with about five repertoires with anomalous nucleotide sharing. Drawn from immuneACCESS, this table holds only the in-frame rearrangements with V and J called that TCRdb kept. Clones are partly lost; checked studies trace under half to an unresolved V gene and leave the rest unexplained. Clone size and V and J calls were adopted from that table, with D and trimming inferred from the DNA. The sample profile shows over 150,000 clones; around 79% of them were found once. The top ten clones comprise roughly 2.6% of the sample.

V trim: 3 bases; J trim: 3 bases; unmatched bases: 1. CDR3 length: 13 amino acids, cysteine to phenylalanine. The DNA shown is the 39-base CDR3, in frame from base 1. The germline V gene (reference sequence) specifies SEHNR as CDR1 and FQNEAQ as CDR2. This clone has only a few counts. It lacks a known antigen. No clone much larger than this one lies a single base away; base qualities are absent. Summary of the overall study and its limitations: A further reported finding was that TCR beta sequences accurately predicted the HLA-A and HLA-B alleles for most subjects in the first cohort. Most TCR sequences were observed very rarely across donors, whereas some public TCRs were present in many individuals. In a later analysis, 15,000 to 20,000 TCR beta sequences were associated with specific HLA alleles at a false discovery rate of 0.05. The only immune exposure information available for the cohort was CMV serostatus. The classifier was reported to diagnose cytomegalovirus status with high specificity and sensitivity in both the original cohort and the validation cohort. Because the 87-base-pair reads could not distinguish some IMGT-functional V segments, including TRBV6-2 and TRBV6-3, those segments were excluded. The cohort was sequenced for TCR beta chains only, and without alpha or paired-chain data the features that could be detected were limited. V-gene and J-gene trimming of TCR beta chains was associated with a missense DCLRE1C variant in a later genetic analysis, and the association was replicated in an independent cohort. In a later analysis, the rate of TCR association differed among HLA loci, with DRB1 alleles having the most associated TCRs and HLA-C alleles having the fewest. Correlated functional status among segregating V segments might reflect linkage disequilibrium, but an unknown experimental factor could not be ruled out. It was suggested by the authors that the approach could potentially be generalized to other disease states and immunological phenotypes. A group of highly shared sequence variants was considered likely to be a technical artifact of the sequencing pipeline. Broadly in line with IMGT annotations, most TCR beta V segments showed up in productive rearrangements about 87% or about 30% of the time in an earlier analysis of several hundred of the donors. In the study, around 150 TCR beta chains were listed as associated with cytomegalovirus. Because counts were too low, more than 15 rarely observed V segments, including chromosome 9 orphons, were left out of the earlier analysis of some 640 of the donors. The presence/absence analyses assumed that sequencing depth was roughly uniform across donors, and that assumption may not be true. In a later analysis, HLA-associated TCR beta chains were found to be more clonally expanded and to have lower generation probabilities than equally common non-associated chains. Several of the top co-occurrence clusters appeared to be linked to parvovirus B19, influenza, CMV and Epstein-Barr virus, according to a later analysis. Strong co-occurrence of HLA alleles, especially DR and DQ, made assigning TCR associations to individual alleles difficult. According to a later analysis, most CMV-associated TCR beta chains appeared to be HLA-restricted, and the HLA associations seemed to be driven largely by CMV exposure. In vitro tests confirmed that three of the cytomegalovirus-associated TCR beta chains recognize cytomegalovirus antigens. HLA typing was unavailable for some donors at each locus, so association tests used only the typed subset. A later genetic analysis reported fewer N-insertions in productive TCRs among donors in an Asian-associated ancestry cluster than the approximately 670-donor mean.

Sequenced: PBMCs. The V and J segments used are TRBV7-9 and TRBJ2-7, with 8 bases matching TRBD2. The receptor was derived from a woman in her 40s in good health and CMV-seropositive. CDR3 loop: CASSFAGGYEQYF. The nucleotides read TGTGCCAGCAGCTTCGCGGGGGGCTACGAGCAGTACTTC.